This T cell receptor beta chain derives from a study of blood T cell repertoires in COVID-19. The wider study: Samples representing acute and convalescent COVID-19 were sourced from the United States, Italy and Spain. From T cells, B-cell-depleted T cells, or PBMCs came the material, which was cDNA or gDNA.

As originally analysed: Counts of nucleated cells, estimated from reference gene primer amplification, were obtained. This table comes from immunoSEQ multiplex PCR, and its TCRdb copy is limited to in-frame clones, with some not included. V, J and clone size are taken as reported in that table, and D and trimming were inferred from the DNA itself. Of about 250,000 clones listed, more than 65% were seen once; the top ten hold roughly 4%. Sequencing was carried out using peripheral blood. The sequence derives from a woman aged 40-49 years with active or convalescent COVID-19.

CDR3 DNA: TGTGCCAGCAGTTACGAAGGGGACACTGAAGCTTTCTTT. It codes for CASSYEGDTEAFF. This rearrangement joins TRBV6-4 to TRBJ1-1, with a tentative D call TRBD1 (5 bases). V was trimmed by 5 bases and J by 3 bases, leaving 10 bases between them. Germline CDR1 and CDR2: MRHNA and SNTAGT. This CDR3 contains 13 residues.